What follows are 14 T cell receptor beta chains derived from one specimen sequenced in a study of identical twins. TCRdb re-called the 5' RACE reads with MiXCR, one entry per CDR3 protein. Here the sample spans roughly 500,000 distinct CDR3 sequences, 22% being singletons. This sample also appeared in a second study, on T cells expressing NK-cell markers.

Sequencing was done on a sample of CD4+ T cells sorted from blood. Receptors originate from a young woman in good health.

The sample holds a few counts of this clonotype. The chain joins TRBV7-9 to TRBJ1-2; weak D call: TRBD1 (6 bases). Trimming shortened V by 1 base and J by 4 bases, and 16 bases separated the two germline ends. The CDR3 loop spans 16 amino acids. Germline loops: CDR1 SEHNR, CDR2 FQNEAQ (reference sequence). The CDR3 here is CASSLEFIGRGYGYTF. In DNA form, the CDR3 reads TGTGCCAGCAGCTTAGAATTCATCGGCAGGGGCTATGGCTACACCTTC.

The sample holds many counts of this clonotype. The V call is TRBV10-3, the J call TRBJ1-4, with 7 bases matching TRBD1. Trimming took 10 bases from V and 7 from J; bases not matched to a gene: 6. Germline V gene lookup returns CDR1 ENHRY and CDR2 SYGVKD. CDR3 length: 12 amino acids. The CDR3 protein is CATATGAEKLFF. Here the CDR3 DNA reads TGTGCCACGGCTACAGGGGCTGAAAAACTGTTTTTT.

This clonotype came up a few times. This chain connects TRBV4-3 to TRBJ1-1; no firm D call. CDR3 size: 15 residues. With 0 bases removed from V and 4 bases from J, the gap between germline ends came to 12 bases. Germline V gene sequence: CDR1 LGHNA, CDR2 YSLEER. The CDR3 sequence is CASSQDVDGRTEAFF. The CDR3 coding sequence is TGCGCCAGCAGCCAAGATGTGGATGGTCGCACTGAAGCTTTCTTT.

This clonotype was counted a few times. The chain couples TRBV20-1 to TRBJ2-5; 7 bases align to TRBD2. Germline values: CDR1 DFQATT, CDR2 SNEGSKA (reference sequence). The CDR3 totals 16 residues. V was pared by 6 bases and J by 5 bases, with 18 bases of the junction left unmatched. The CDR3 spells CSATGGLSVGGETQYF. CDR3 in DNA: TGCAGTGCGACTGGAGGCCTTTCTGTCGGGGGGGAGACCCAGTACTTC.

V gene TRBV12-3 or TRBV12-4 combines with J gene TRBJ1-5, with D possibly matching TRBD1 (6 bases). V was pared by 7 bases and J by 7 bases, with 17 bases between. CDR3 length: 14 amino acids. The CDR3 bases are TGTGCCAGCACTAAAAGAAGGGGGACCCAGCCCCAGCATTTT. It is translated as CASTKRRGTQPQHF.

J is TRBJ2-7 and V is TRBV6-5; D might be TRBD1 (6 bases). This CDR3 is built from 13 residues. V dropped 3 bases and J dropped 10 bases, with 16 bases sitting between them. The germline CDR1 and CDR2 sequences are MNHEY and SVGAGI. The CDR3 here is CASSYTTGIGQYF. The CDR3 nucleotides read TGTGCCAGCAGTTATACGACAGGAATAGGACAGTACTTC.

The chain couples TRBV20-1 to TRBJ2-7, with TRBD2 identical over 13 bases. V shed 2 bases, J shed 6 bases, and the junction held 7 bases outside the gene matches. Germline values: CDR1 DFQATT, CDR2 SNEGSKA (reference sequence). CDR3 length: 15 amino acids. Written as DNA, the CDR3 is TGCAGTGCTAGACCGCGGACTAGCGGGAGAAGCGAGCAGTACTTC. This translates into CSARPRTSGRSEQYF.

This chain links TRBV7-2 with TRBJ2-5; D remains ambiguous. Germline V gene sequence: CDR1 SGHTA, CDR2 FQGNSA. There are 15 residues in the CDR3. Trimming removed 5 bases at V and 0 bases at J, with 13 bases between. The CDR3 DNA is TGTGCCAGCAGCGTACCCTCGAGGTACCAAGAGACCCAGTACTTC. It translates to CASSVPSRYQETQYF.

This clonotype turned up a few times. This rearrangement joins TRBV9 to TRBJ2-2; D is ambiguous. V was trimmed by 0 bases and J by 5 bases, leaving 14 bases between them. The CDR3 has 16 residues. Per the germline V gene, CDR1 is SGDLS and CDR2 is YYNGEE. The CDR3 protein is CASSVVDRGKTGELFF. The CDR3 nucleotides are TGTGCCAGCAGCGTAGTAGATAGAGGCAAGACCGGGGAGCTGTTTTTT.

At least ten counts were recorded for this clonotype. V usage is TRBV12-3 or TRBV12-4 and J usage is TRBJ2-7, with D unclear. Trimming cost V 2 bases and J 1 base, with 9 bases left between them. This CDR3 contains 14 residues. CDR3 region: CASSLQAGSYEQYF. Here the CDR3 DNA reads TGTGCCAGCAGTTTACAGGCAGGATCCTACGAGCAGTACTTC.

J is TRBJ1-1 and V is TRBV7-2, with 10 bases aligning to TRBD1. Germline CDR1 and CDR2: SGHTA and FQGNSA. V lost 4 bases, J lost 0 bases, and 8 bases stayed unmatched. The CDR3 is 17 amino acids. CDR3 bases: TGTGCCAGCAGCTCCGTTAGACAGGGGGCGGTGAACACTGAAGCTTTCTTT. It translates to CASSSVRQGAVNTEAFF.

V is TRBV5-1 and J is TRBJ2-2, with 7 nucleotides matching TRBD1. This CDR3 is 16 amino acids long. V dropped 5 bases and J dropped 2; count of bases not matched to a gene: 9. Looked up from germline, CDR1 is SGHRS and CDR2 is YFSETQ. This CDR3 is CASRRDRTSNTGELFF. The DNA for the CDR3 is TGCGCCAGCAGACGGGACAGAACCTCAAACACCGGGGAGCTGTTTTTT.

This clonotype was counted once. The chain links TRBV12-3 or TRBV12-4 to TRBJ1-2; 7 nucleotides line up with TRBD1. V dropped 5 bases and J dropped 4; count of bases not matched to a gene: 7. The CDR3 is made up of 14 amino acids. CDR3 in DNA: TGTGCCAGCAGTAGCAGACAGGGAACCTATGGCTACACCTTC. Its translation: CASSSRQGTYGYTF.

This clonotype was counted a few times. The genes are TRBV12-3 or TRBV12-4 and TRBJ2-5, with a weak D call TRBD2 (6 bases). This CDR3 is 14 amino acids long. Trimming stripped 7 bases from V and 2 bases from J, with 14 bases between. CDR3 residues: CASKIIAVQETQYF. In DNA form, the CDR3 reads TGTGCCAGCAAAATCATAGCGGTTCAAGAGACCCAGTACTTC.